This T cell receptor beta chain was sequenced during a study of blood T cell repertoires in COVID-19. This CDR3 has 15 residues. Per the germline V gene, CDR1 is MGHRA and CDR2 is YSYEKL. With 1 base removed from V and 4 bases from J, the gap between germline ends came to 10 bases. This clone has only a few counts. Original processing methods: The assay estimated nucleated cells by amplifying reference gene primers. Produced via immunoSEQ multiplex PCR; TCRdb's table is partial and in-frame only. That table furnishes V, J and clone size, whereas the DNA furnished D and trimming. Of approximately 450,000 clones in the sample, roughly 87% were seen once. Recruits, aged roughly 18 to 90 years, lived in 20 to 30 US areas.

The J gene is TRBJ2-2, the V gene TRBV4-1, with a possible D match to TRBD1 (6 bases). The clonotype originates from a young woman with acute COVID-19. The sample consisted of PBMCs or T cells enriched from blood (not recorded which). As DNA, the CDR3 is TGCGCCAGCAGCCAAGTATGGGGGCTCACCGGGGAGCTGTTTTTT. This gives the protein CASSQVWGLTGELFF.